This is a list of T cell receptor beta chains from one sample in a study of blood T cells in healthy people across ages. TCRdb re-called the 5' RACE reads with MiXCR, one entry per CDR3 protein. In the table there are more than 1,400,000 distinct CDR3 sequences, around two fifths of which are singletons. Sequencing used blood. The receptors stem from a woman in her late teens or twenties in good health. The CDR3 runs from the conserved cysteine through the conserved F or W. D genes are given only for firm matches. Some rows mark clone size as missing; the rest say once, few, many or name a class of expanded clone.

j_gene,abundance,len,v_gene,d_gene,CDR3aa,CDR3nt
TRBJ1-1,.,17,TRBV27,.,CASSLKDGRLRGTEAFF,TGTGCCAGCAGTTTAAAAGACGGACGGTTAAGGGGCACTGAAGCTTTCTTT
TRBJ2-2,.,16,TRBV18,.,CASSPNGQTNTGELFF,TGTGCCAGCTCACCAAACGGACAGACAAACACCGGGGAGCTGTTTTTT
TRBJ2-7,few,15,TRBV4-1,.,CASSQDGAEGSEQYF,TGCGCCAGCAGCCAAGATGGCGCGGAGGGCTCCGAGCAGTACTTC
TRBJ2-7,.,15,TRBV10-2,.,CASKDADEYLNEQYF,TGCGCCAGCAAGGACGCTGATGAGTATCTTAACGAGCAGTACTTC
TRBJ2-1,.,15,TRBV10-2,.,CASLTEGGWLNEQFF,TGCGCCAGCCTCACTGAAGGGGGGTGGCTCAATGAGCAGTTCTTC
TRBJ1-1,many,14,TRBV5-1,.,CASSRQGMNTEAFF,TGTGCCAGCAGTAGGCAGGGGATGAACACTGAAGCTTTCTTT
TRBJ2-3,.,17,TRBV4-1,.,CASSQLDLSSSTDTQYF,TGCGCCAGCAGCCAGCTGGACTTGTCCTCTAGCACAGATACGCAGTATTTT
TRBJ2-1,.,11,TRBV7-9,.,CTGARGGEQFF,TGTACGGGGGCTAGAGGAGGTGAGCAGTTCTTC
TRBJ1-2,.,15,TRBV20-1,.,CSATPQRGPNYGYTF,TGCAGTGCTACCCCACAGCGGGGGCCTAACTATGGCTACACCTTC
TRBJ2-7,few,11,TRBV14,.,CASTNSGEQYF,TGTGCCAGCACCAACTCGGGCGAGCAGTACTTC
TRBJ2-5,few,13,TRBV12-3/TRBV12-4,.,CASSLRTTETQYF,TGTGCCAGCAGTTTGAGGACTACAGAGACCCAGTACTTC
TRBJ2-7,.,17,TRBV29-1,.,CSVGLKRRGGLTYEQYF,TGCAGCGTCGGACTAAAGAGACGGGGAGGTCTGACCTACGAGCAGTACTTC
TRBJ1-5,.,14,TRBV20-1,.,CSATVEGGNQPQHF,TGCAGTGCCACCGTTGAGGGAGGCAATCAGCCCCAGCATTTT
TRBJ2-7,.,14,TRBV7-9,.,CASSASGTSYEQYF,TGTGCCAGCAGCGCATCGGGGACCTCCTACGAGCAGTACTTC
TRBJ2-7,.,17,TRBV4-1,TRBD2,CASSPPIAGTYYNEQYF,TGCGCCAGCAGCCCCCCAATAGCGGGAACCTACTACAATGAGCAGTACTTC
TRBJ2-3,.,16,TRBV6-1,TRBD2,CASSDGLAGSADTQYF,TGTGCCAGCAGTGACGGACTAGCGGGGAGCGCAGATACGCAGTATTTT
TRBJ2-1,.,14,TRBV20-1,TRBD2,CSPWTSGRIGEQFF,TGCAGTCCTTGGACTAGCGGGAGAATAGGTGAGCAGTTCTTC